A single sample gave rise to the 27 T cell receptor beta chains below, sequenced in a study of blood T cell repertoires in COVID-19. Clones were read by immunoSEQ multiplex PCR, and TCRdb kept only the in-frame ones, dropping some. The repertoire holds about 200,000 clones, with more than 75% as singletons. Sequenced material: peripheral blood. The receptor set was obtained from a woman aged 40 to 50 with COVID-19, enrolled during active disease.

The chain recombines TRBV4-3 with TRBJ1-4; 7 bases map to TRBD1. With 1 base clipped from V and 5 bases from J, the junction kept 7 bases outside the gene matches. From germline, CDR1 is LGHNA and CDR2 YSLEER. The CDR3 length is 16 residues. CDR3: CASSQAQGQLNEKLFF. The CDR3 DNA reads as TGCGCCAGCAGCCAAGCTCAGGGACAGCTGAATGAAAAACTGTTTTTT.

The gene calls are TRBV2 and TRBJ2-7; 8 positions match TRBD1. The ends lost 6 bases at V and 4 bases at J; junction bases unmatched: 8. The germline gives CDR1 SNHLY, CDR2 FYNNEI. This CDR3 region has 14 residues. The CDR3 spells CASRRQGNGYEQYF. The DNA for the CDR3 is TGTGCCAGCAGGCGACAGGGGAATGGATACGAGCAGTACTTC.

The V call is TRBV7-2, the J call TRBJ2-6, with no clear D. The CDR3 contains 16 residues. With 1 base removed from V and 1 base from J, the gap between germline ends came to 8 bases. CDR1 is SGHTA and CDR2 is FQGNSA in the germline V gene. CDR3 coding DNA: TGTGCCAGCAGCTTAGTGTCGGTATCTGGGGCCAACGTCCTGACTTTC. This encodes CASSLVSVSGANVLTF.

The V call is TRBV11-3, the J call TRBJ2-7, with 10 positions matching TRBD1. The CDR3 is 16 residues long. Germline values: CDR1 SGHNT, CDR2 YENEEA. V trimming: 11 bases; J trimming: 2 bases; junction bases outside the gene matches: 15. The CDR3 loop is CACPGTGADLTYEQYF. CDR3 nucleotides: TGTGCCTGTCCAGGGACAGGGGCTGATTTAACCTACGAGCAGTACTTC.

This rearrangement joins TRBV7-6 to TRBJ2-7; 11 bases line up with TRBD1. Germline lookup yields CDR1 SGHVS and CDR2 FNYEAQ. Trimming removed 5 bases from V and 4 bases from J; junction bases left unmatched: 7. This CDR3 region has 15 residues. The CDR3 region has the DNA TGTGCCAGCAGCGGATCCGGGACAGGGGGGTACGAGCAGTACTTC. Translated: CASSGSGTGGYEQYF.

The genes are TRBV13 and TRBJ2-5, with 7 bases matching TRBD2. Per germline, CDR1 PRHDT and CDR2 FYEKMQ (reference sequence). J gave up 4 bases and V 2 bases, and 13 bases lay outside the gene matches. The CDR3 is 17 amino acids. CDR3 amino acids: CASSLSRLLGRPETQYF. The CDR3 bases are TGTGCCAGCAGCTTATCTAGACTCCTCGGGAGGCCAGAGACCCAGTACTTC. The full variable domain, rest sourced from reference TRBV13 and TRBJ2-5, is AAGVIQSPRHLIKEKRETATLKCYPIPRHDTVYWYQQGPGQDPQFLISFYEKMQSDKGSIPDRFSAQQFSDYHSELNMSSLELGDSALYFCASSLSRLLGRPETQYFGPGTRLLVL.

V and J are TRBV9 and TRBJ2-1; TRBD2 matches 11 bases. CDR1 SGDLS and CDR2 YYNGEE come from the germline V gene. Unmatched junction bases numbered 11, after V lost 0 bases and J lost 6 bases. The CDR3 is made up of 18 amino acids. The DNA of the CDR3 is TGTGCCAGCAGCGTAGAGCAAGGCGCTAGCGGGGGGTTCAATGAGCAGTTCTTC. This gives the protein CASSVEQGASGGFNEQFF.

The chain carries TRBV2 and TRBJ2-2, with 8 positions matching TRBD2. After removal of 7 bases from V and 5 bases from J, the junction contained 6 bases not matched to a gene. This CDR3 is 14 amino acids long. Germline V gene data show CDR1 as SNHLY and CDR2 as FYNNEI. The CDR3 DNA reads as TGTGCCAGCATTGGCGGGGGGTTAACCGGGGAGCTGTTTTTT. Protein product: CASIGGGLTGELFF.

The chain combines TRBV5-1 with TRBJ1-2; 9 nucleotides align to TRBD1. There are 16 residues in the CDR3. Germline CDR1 is SGHRS and CDR2 is YFSETQ. With 0 bases clipped from V and 1 base from J, the junction kept 4 bases outside the gene matches. CDR3 amino acids: CASSLEGQGSNYGYTF. The CDR3 DNA is TGCGCCAGCAGCTTGGAGGGACAGGGAAGTAACTATGGCTACACCTTC.

This chain joins TRBV7-9 and TRBJ2-3; 7 bases match TRBD1. Looked up from germline, CDR1 is SEHNR and CDR2 is FQNEAQ (reference sequence). CDR3 size: 15 residues. V was clipped by 4 bases and J by 2 bases; unmatched bases: 6. The CDR3 sequence: CASSSRQGFTDTQYF. Here the CDR3 DNA reads TGTGCCAGCAGCTCCCGACAGGGCTTCACAGATACGCAGTATTTT.

The rearrangement uses TRBV25-1 and TRBJ2-7, with TRBD1 identical over 7 bases. The CDR3 consists of 15 residues. V shed 2 bases and J 4 bases; nucleotides not matched to a gene: 8. Germline loops: CDR1 MGHDK, CDR2 SYGVNS. For the CDR3, the DNA is TGTGCCAGCAGTGAAGTCAGGGGGACGCGGTACGAGCAGTACTTC. Translating gives CASSEVRGTRYEQYF.

The chain is built from TRBV5-1 and TRBJ2-1; 10 bases agree with TRBD1. The V and J ends lost 3 bases and 7 bases, in that order; junction bases with no gene match: 16. CDR1 and CDR2 (germline): SGHRS, YFSETQ. The CDR3 spans 18 residues. CDR3 sequence (DNA): TGCGCCAGCAGCTCGGAGACAGGGGGCGCATTAGCAAGAAATGAGCAGTTCTTC. This encodes CASSSETGGALARNEQFF. Combining the CDR3 with reference TRBV5-1 and TRBJ2-1 gives the whole variable domain KAGVTQTPRYLIKTRGQQVTLSCSPISGHRSVSWYQQTPGQGLQFLFEYFSETQRNKGNFPGRFSGRQFSNSRSEMNVSTLELGDSALYLCASSSETGGALARNEQFFGPGTRLTVL.

V usage is TRBV9 and J usage is TRBJ2-7, with D possibly TRBD1 on 6 matching bases. The CDR3 consists of 16 residues. V gave up 6 bases and J gave up 1 base, with 20 bases separating them. CDR1 and CDR2 (germline): SGDLS, YYNGEE. As DNA, the CDR3 is TGTGCCAGCAATCAGGGGCGCTGGGATCCTTCCTACGAGCAGTACTTC. This gives the protein CASNQGRWDPSYEQYF.

This sequence joins TRBV2 and TRBJ1-2; 8 nucleotides align to TRBD1. CDR1 SNHLY and CDR2 FYNNEI come from the germline V gene. V lost 4 bases, J lost 7 bases, and 5 bases stayed unmatched. CDR3 length: 13 residues. In DNA form, the CDR3 reads TGTGCCAGCAGTGGGACAGGGTCGGGTGGCTACACCTTC. Its translation is CASSGTGSGGYTF.

V and J are TRBV5-4 and TRBJ2-1, with D unclear. Trimming took 6 bases from V and 0 from J, leaving 13 bases between them. The CDR3 sequence is 15 residues long. Germline CDR1 SGHNT, CDR2 YYREEE (reference sequence). For the CDR3, the DNA is TGTGCCAGCACCCAAACACAGAGCTCCTACAATGAGCAGTTCTTC. It codes for CASTQTQSSYNEQFF.

V and J are TRBV5-4 and TRBJ1-2; TRBD1 is a possible D gene (6 bases). Per the germline V gene, CDR1 is SGHNT and CDR2 is YYREEE (reference sequence). The CDR3 contains 16 residues. Trimming removed 0 bases at V and 2 bases at J, with 14 bases between. Written as DNA, the CDR3 is TGTGCCAGCAGCTTGGGTCGAGGGGGATCGAACTATGGCTACACCTTC. Protein product: CASSLGRGGSNYGYTF.

The chain joins TRBV27 to TRBJ2-6; TRBD1 matches at 7 bases. V lost 5 bases, J lost 2 bases, and 3 bases stayed unmatched. CDR3 length: 15 residues. From germline, CDR1 is MNHEY and CDR2 SMNVEV (reference sequence). CDR3 nucleotides: TGTGCCAGCAGTCCAGACAGGGCTGGGGCCAACGTCCTGACTTTC. It codes for CASSPDRAGANVLTF.

The rearrangement links TRBV25-1 to TRBJ1-2; D is ambiguous. This CDR3 contains 15 residues. V was trimmed by 2 bases and J by 5 bases, leaving 15 bases between them. CDR1 MGHDK and CDR2 SYGVNS come from the germline V gene. CDR3 protein: CASSEPGRNEYGYTF. In DNA form, the CDR3 reads TGTGCCAGCAGTGAACCCGGCAGGAACGAATATGGCTACACCTTC.

In its sample, this clone was seen a few times. A junction boundary mismatches the germline segment, possibly from a read error. The chain employs TRBV2 and TRBJ2-3; 9 nucleotides match TRBD1. Germline CDR1 is SNHLY and CDR2 is FYNNEI. This CDR3 is built from 15 residues. Here the CDR3 reads CASSDRGRDTGTQYF. In DNA form, the CDR3 reads TGTGCCAGCAGCGACAGGGGGAGGGACACAGGTACGCAGTATTTT.

The chain is built from TRBV12-3 or TRBV12-4 and TRBJ1-5; no clear D gene. Trimming cost V 2 bases and J 7 bases, with 6 bases left between them. This CDR3 region has 12 residues. CDR3 in amino acids: CASSLREQPQHF. The CDR3 coding sequence is TGTGCCAGCAGTTTAAGAGAACAGCCCCAGCATTTT.

The chain links TRBV11-3 to TRBJ2-1; a weak D match, TRBD2 (5 bases). The CDR3 sequence is 17 residues long. Germline-derived CDR1 and CDR2 are SGHNT and YENEEA. V was clipped by 1 base and J by 8 bases, with 21 bases between them. The CDR3 here is CASSLGLKISSQDEQFF. In DNA form, the CDR3 reads TGTGCCAGCAGCTTAGGACTAAAGATTAGTTCTCAGGATGAGCAGTTCTTC.

The chain is built from TRBV5-4 and TRBJ2-1; 10 bases line up with TRBD1. Trimming took 0 bases from V and 2 from J; bases not matched to a gene: 14. CDR1 SGHNT and CDR2 YYREEE come from the germline V gene (reference sequence). This CDR3 comprises 20 residues. CDR3 protein: CASSLGIGTGAPFPYNEQFF. DNA for the CDR3: TGTGCCAGCAGCTTGGGGATCGGGACAGGGGCCCCATTCCCCTACAATGAGCAGTTCTTC.

The table lists this clone with a count of one. This chain links TRBV5-1 with TRBJ2-2; 9 bases align to TRBD2. The CDR3 is 15 amino acids. CDR1 and CDR2 from the germline V gene are SGHRS and YFSETQ. V dropped 2 bases and J dropped 6; count of bases not matched to a gene: 5. CDR3 residues: CASSFLAGEAGELFF. The CDR3 nucleotides read TGCGCCAGCAGCTTTTTAGCGGGAGAAGCCGGGGAGCTGTTTTTT. The variable domain in full, with the rest retrieved from reference TRBV5-1 and TRBJ2-2, is KAGVTQTPRYLIKTRGQQVTLSCSPISGHRSVSWYQQTPGQGLQFLFEYFSETQRNKGNFPGRFSGRQFSNSRSEMNVSTLELGDSALYLCASSFLAGEAGELFFGEGSRLTVL.

The chain recombines TRBV30 with TRBJ1-3, with 7 bases identical to TRBD1. Germline CDR1 is GTSNPN and CDR2 is SVGIG (reference sequence). The CDR3 is 15 residues long. The V segment lost 4 bases and the J segment 0 bases; nucleotides outside the gene matches: 6. CDR3 coding DNA: TGTGCCTGGACTCCCGGGACAGTCTCTGGAAACACCATATATTTT. It codes for CAWTPGTVSGNTIYF.

The chain is built from TRBV6-2 or TRBV6-3 and TRBJ2-2; TRBD2 agrees at 15 bases. The length of the CDR3 is 21 residues. V shed 0 bases, J shed 4 bases, and the junction held 12 bases outside the gene matches. The germline CDR1 and CDR2 sequences are MNHEY and SVGEGT. The CDR3 spells CASSYSWGLAGGRGVTGELFF. Here the CDR3 DNA reads TGTGCCAGCAGTTACTCGTGGGGACTAGCGGGGGGCCGCGGAGTCACCGGGGAGCTGTTTTTT.

The rearrangement uses TRBV19 and TRBJ1-5, with D possibly TRBD1 on 5 matching bases. Trimming removed 4 bases from V and 7 bases from J, with 17 bases in between. Per germline, CDR1 LNHDA and CDR2 SQIVND (reference sequence). The CDR3 loop spans 15 amino acids. The CDR3 nucleotides are TGTGCCAGTAGTACGGGTTCGGGGGTCGGCCAGCCCCAGCATTTT. It codes for CASSTGSGVGQPQHF.

V is TRBV19 and J is TRBJ2-1, with TRBD1 matching over 10 bases. Germline V gives CDR1 LNHDA, CDR2 SQIVND (reference sequence). V shed 6 bases, J shed 7 bases, and the junction held 9 bases outside the gene matches. The CDR3 has 15 residues. In DNA, the CDR3 is TGTGCCAGTAGCCCGACAGGGGGCGCAATAAATGAGCAGTTCTTC. It encodes CASSPTGGAINEQFF.